This TCR beta chain was identified in a study of T cells in Graves' hyperthyroidism and ophthalmopathy. Study-level information: Peripheral blood was secured at the point of initial diagnosis, before any treatment.

Diagnostic decisions used clinical symptoms, serum thyroxine and TRAb, thyroid ultrasound and orbital computed tomography. Amplified TCR beta CDR3 regions came from RNA transcripts. A set of HTBI primers served as the primers for a first-round RT-PCR of the TCR CDR3. From the multiplex PCR reads, TCRdb called clonotypes with MiXCR, one entry per CDR3 protein. The table records around 500,000 distinct CDR3 sequences, 14% of them present only once. Overall study results and limits: Onset of ophthalmopathy came a median about 6.5 months after the model predicted it.

This clonotype was counted at least ten times. Its target is not known. The germline V and J ends were trimmed by 4 bases and 5 bases, with 21 bases remaining between them. Germline V CDR1 and CDR2: MDHEN, SYDVKM. The CDR3 consists of 16 residues. This sequence originates from a woman in her thirties or forties with Graves' hyperthyroidism. The chain carries TRBV28 and TRBJ2-7; D is perhaps TRBD2 (6 bases). The source material was blood. The CDR3 region is CASSSLGSGLGDEQYF. The CDR3 DNA is TGTGCCAGCAGTTCCCTGGGTAGCGGCCTAGGGGACGAGCAGTACTTC.